This TCR beta chain came from a study of CD8+CD57+ T cells in acquired aplastic anemia. Whole-study context: Mean yield of DNA from sorted CD4+ and CD8+ cells was roughly 3.4 ug.

Study-level points and caveats: Controls did not differ significantly from patients in CD8+ Simpson's diversity. Common to patients and controls were approximately 30 CD8+ CDR3 sequences.

The template for TCR beta VDJ and CDR3 sequence profiling was genomic DNA. TCRdb fed the reads into MiXCR, producing one record per CDR3 protein. Here the sample spans 250,000 to 350,000 distinct CDR3 sequences, approximately 56% being singletons. Deletions cut 6 bases from V and 2 bases from J, with 14 bases between. Per the germline V gene, CDR1 is SNHLY and CDR2 is FYNNEI. The CDR3 sequence is 15 residues long. With respect to this clonotype: Its antigen is unknown.

This chain connects TRBV2 to TRBJ1-5; no definite D call. Sequencing was carried out using sorted CD4+, CD8+, or CD8+CD57+ T cells (not recorded which) from PBMCs. The source of this sequence is a human donor with severe aplastic anemia or a healthy control (not recorded which). This CDR3 reads CASRDWAGRNQPQHF. The CDR3, as DNA: TGTGCCAGCAGGGATTGGGCGGGCCGCAATCAGCCCCAGCATTTT.